The 32 T cell receptor beta chains below come from one sample, sequenced in a study of T cells in Graves' hyperthyroidism and ophthalmopathy. Researchers amplified the TCR beta CDR3 regions from RNA transcripts. Initially, a first-round RT-PCR of the TCR CDR3 employed the HTBI primer set. A single record per CDR3 protein comes from TCRdb applying MiXCR to the multiplex PCR reads. The table lists about 270,000 distinct CDR3 sequences, around 22% of them singletons, with about 60% in the top ten. The specimen was blood. These receptors were obtained from a man aged 25-45 years with Graves' ophthalmopathy.

The V gene is TRBV6-1, the J gene TRBJ2-2; 15 bases agree with TRBD2. Germline V CDR1 and CDR2: MNHNS, SASEGT. J lost 8 bases, V lost 5 bases, and 15 bases had no gene match. This CDR3 spans 19 amino acids. CDR3 nucleotides: TGTGCCAGCAGTAGCCCCGGGACTAGCGGGAGGAGGGGGCTGGGGGAGCTGTTTTTT. Its translation is CASSSPGTSGRRGLGELFF.

This clonotype was recorded many times. V and J are TRBV20-1 and TRBJ2-7; D remains unclear. This CDR3 is 11 amino acids long. V was shortened by 0 bases and J by 8 bases, with 8 bases between the two germline ends. Germline lookup yields CDR1 DFQATT and CDR2 SNEGSKA (reference sequence). In DNA form, the CDR3 reads TGCAGTGCTAGAGAGGGATGGCAGCAGTACTTC. Translating gives CSAREGWQQYF.

This chain connects TRBV29-1 to TRBJ1-2; D perhaps matches TRBD1 (5 bases). Germline V gene data show CDR1 as SQVTM and CDR2 as ANQGSEA. The length of the CDR3 is 13 residues. The V gene lost 7 bases and the J gene lost 2 bases, with 14 bases spanning the gap. The DNA for the CDR3 is TGCAGCGCCGGGGGTGGGGGGAACTATGGCTACACCTTC. This codes for CSAGGGGNYGYTF.

The V gene is TRBV2, the J gene TRBJ2-2, with D unclear. The CDR3 length is 13 residues. CDR1 is SNHLY, CDR2 FYNNEI, per germline. V shed 6 bases and J shed 5 bases, with 10 bases lying between them. DNA for the CDR3: TGTGCCAGCAGGAGAAGCGAGACCGGGGAGCTGTTTTTT. It is translated as CASRRSETGELFF.

The rearrangement links TRBV10-1 to TRBJ2-5; 11 bases line up with TRBD1. Trimming cost V 3 bases and J 5 bases; bases outside gene matches: 8. The CDR3 totals 16 residues. CDR1 is WNHNN, CDR2 SYGVQD, per germline (reference sequence). The CDR3 loop is CASSDSGTGGRETQYF. In DNA form, the CDR3 reads TGCGCCAGCAGTGACTCCGGGACAGGGGGACGGGAGACCCAGTACTTC.

This clonotype was detected ten times or more. The chain couples TRBV2 to TRBJ2-3; 9 bases align to TRBD2. The V segment lost 11 bases and the J segment 0 bases; nucleotides outside the gene matches: 6. The CDR3 runs to 14 residues. Germline loops: CDR1 SNHLY, CDR2 FYNNEI. CDR3 sequence (DNA): TGTGCCGGATTAGCGGGAGCTAGCACAGATACGCAGTATTTT. This sequence encodes CAGLAGASTDTQYF.

A remark on this clonotype: The junction departs from the called germline gene at one end, perhaps through a read error. The V gene is TRBV9, the J gene TRBJ2-1; TRBD2 matches 7 bases. Germline CDR1 and CDR2: SGDLS and YYNGEE. The length of the CDR3 is 16 residues. The CDR3 nucleotides are TGTGCCAGCAGCCCGTGGAGGGAGGGGTCACGCAATGAGCAGTCCTTC. It encodes CASSPWREGSRNEQSF.

The sample holds many counts of this clonotype. The V and J genes are TRBV11-2 and TRBJ1-1; maybe TRBD1 (6 bases). The CDR3 spans 14 residues. Germline CDR1 SGHAT, CDR2 FQNNGV. Between the trimmed V and J ends, which lost 5 bases and 3 bases, there was a span of 13 bases. The CDR3 spells CASSTGQPHTEAFF. The CDR3 nucleotides are TGTGCCAGCAGCACCGGACAGCCCCACACTGAAGCTTTCTTT.

This clonotype has a count of ten or more. The CDR3 DNA reads TGTGCCAGCAGCCCACCCGGAGGCGATGAGCAGTTCTTC. Encoded protein: CASSPPGGDEQFF. The V gene is TRBV7-3, the J gene TRBJ2-1; a possible D gene is TRBD2 (5 bases). Trimming removed 5 bases at V and 8 bases at J, with 13 bases between. The CDR3 is 13 residues long. CDR1 and CDR2 (germline): SGHTA, FQGTGA. Complete variable domain (other parts from reference TRBV7-3 and TRBJ2-1): GAGVSQTPSNKVTEKGKYVELRCDPISGHTALYWYRQSLGQGPEFLIYFQGTGAADDSGLPNDRFFAVRPEGSVSTLKIQRTERGDSAVYLCASSPPGGDEQFFGPGTRLTVL.

This clonotype was picked up a small number of times. The gene calls are TRBV19 and TRBJ1-5; a weak D match, TRBD1 (5 bases). The V end lost 0 bases, the J end lost 4 bases, and 16 bases lay between the germline ends. Germline values: CDR1 LNHDA, CDR2 SQIVND (reference sequence). The CDR3 covers 17 residues. This CDR3 reads CASSIDRTPLGNQPQHF. The CDR3 DNA is TGTGCCAGTAGTATAGACCGGACACCCCTGGGGAATCAGCCCCAGCATTTT.

The CDR3 protein is CATSDGGAGQPQHF. CDR3 in DNA: TGTGCCACCAGTGATGGGGGCGCAGGTCAGCCCCAGCATTTT. The rearrangement links TRBV24-1 to TRBJ1-5; a weak D match, TRBD1 (6 bases). This CDR3 is 14 amino acids long. Germline lookup yields CDR1 KGHDR and CDR2 SFDVKD. The germline V and J ends were trimmed by 3 bases and 6 bases, with 11 bases remaining between them.

At least ten counts were recorded for this clonotype. The rearrangement uses TRBV6-1 and TRBJ1-5; a weak D match, TRBD1 (5 bases). V was trimmed by 6 bases and J by 1 base, leaving 13 bases between them. Germline V lookup: CDR1 MNHNS, CDR2 SASEGT. CDR3 size: 15 residues. CDR3 sequence reads: CASRAGAGSNQPQHF. CDR3 nucleotide sequence: TGTGCCAGCAGGGCCGGGGCGGGCAGCAATCAGCCCCAGCATTTT.

This clonotype occurred many times. This chain links TRBV7-3 with TRBJ2-3; TRBD1 or TRBD2 may be the D gene (5 bases each). Germline loops: CDR1 SGHTA, CDR2 FQGTGA. V lost 5 bases and J lost 1, with 13 bases in between. This CDR3 has 15 amino acids. The CDR3 spells CASSDQGDGTDTQYF. The CDR3 coding sequence is TGTGCCAGCAGCGACCAGGGAGATGGCACAGATACGCAGTATTTT.

The rearrangement uses TRBV7-9 and TRBJ2-1, with 11 nucleotides matching TRBD2. V was pared by 4 bases and J by 3 bases, with 8 bases of the junction left unmatched. The CDR3 sequence is 17 residues long. CDR1 and CDR2 from the germline V gene are SEHNR and FQNEAQ (reference sequence). The CDR3: CASSSLSGRDGYNEQFF. The CDR3 DNA follows: TGTGCCAGCAGCTCCCTTAGCGGGAGGGACGGCTACAATGAGCAGTTCTTC.

The chain couples TRBV11-2 to TRBJ1-1, with no clear D. Trimming took 2 bases from V and 6 from J, leaving 10 bases between them. CDR1 and CDR2 from the germline V gene are SGHAT and FQNNGV. The CDR3 spans 13 residues. The chain's CDR3 is CASSLSRAAEAFF. CDR3 bases: TGTGCCAGCAGCTTATCGCGGGCCGCTGAAGCTTTCTTT.

Many counts were recorded for this clonotype. The CDR3 DNA follows: TGTGCCAGCAGCTCGGGACTAAACACAGATACGCAGTATTTT. It is translated as CASSSGLNTDTQYF. This rearrangement joins TRBV5-6 to TRBJ2-3, with TRBD2 matching 7 bases. The CDR3 spans 14 residues. V was clipped by 3 bases and J by 2 bases; unmatched bases: 3. Germline V gene lookup returns CDR1 SGHDT and CDR2 YYEEEE.

This CDR3 reads CSARRRNEQYF. For the CDR3, the DNA is TGCAGTGCTAGAAGGAGAAATGAGCAGTACTTC. The chain has TRBV20-1 and TRBJ2-7; D gene ambiguous. The V gene's germline CDR1 is DFQATT and CDR2 SNEGSKA (reference sequence). The CDR3 spans 11 residues. V was shortened by 2 bases and J by 7 bases, with 9 bases between the two germline ends.

Many counts were recorded for this clonotype. J is TRBJ2-1 and V is TRBV20-1; no definite D call. Between the trimmed V and J ends, which lost 2 bases and 4 bases, there was a span of 6 bases. CDR3 length: 12 residues. CDR1 and CDR2 from the germline V gene are DFQATT and SNEGSKA (reference sequence). The CDR3: CSARPRYNEQFF. As DNA, the CDR3 is TGCAGTGCTAGACCCCGGTACAATGAGCAGTTCTTC.

This chain links TRBV24-1 with TRBJ2-3; possibly TRBD2 for D (6 bases). Germline V CDR1 and CDR2: KGHDR, SFDVKD. There are 16 residues in the CDR3. V lost 4 bases and J lost 5, with 18 bases in between. This CDR3 is CATSDRGGQVKDTQYF. CDR3 bases: TGTGCCACCAGTGACCGGGGAGGTCAGGTGAAAGATACGCAGTATTTT.

The rearrangement links TRBV9 to TRBJ2-1; a weak D match, TRBD2 (6 bases). CDR1 and CDR2 (germline): SGDLS, YYNGEE. This CDR3 contains 16 residues. The V gene lost 5 bases and the J gene lost 0 bases, with 15 bases spanning the gap. CDR3 sequence reads: CASSSGAGPSYNEQFF. CDR3 DNA: TGTGCCAGCAGTTCGGGAGCGGGCCCCTCCTACAATGAGCAGTTCTTC.

This clonotype was recorded a few times. The CDR3 is CASSKREGLQETQYF. The CDR3 DNA reads TGTGCCAGCAGTAAGCGGGAGGGCCTTCAAGAGACCCAGTACTTC. The rearrangement links TRBV5-6 to TRBJ2-5; TRBD2 matches 10 bases. CDR1 and CDR2 from the germline V gene are SGHDT and YYEEEE. J was trimmed by 2 bases and V by 5 bases; bases with no gene match: 6. This CDR3 region has 15 residues.

This clonotype was counted at least ten times. The chain has TRBV24-1 and TRBJ2-2; 7 nucleotides line up with TRBD2. V lost 3 bases and J lost 4; bases outside the gene matches: 13. CDR3 length: 18 residues. Germline lookup yields CDR1 KGHDR and CDR2 SFDVKD. In DNA form, the CDR3 reads TGTGCCACCAGTGATCCCTACTGGGGAGGGCCGGGCACCGGGGAGCTGTTTTTT. Translation gives CATSDPYWGGPGTGELFF.

This clonotype was seen many times. The chain recombines TRBV20-1 with TRBJ2-7; maybe TRBD2 (6 bases). Trimming took off 0 bases at V and 5 bases at J, with 8 bases between the two ends. CDR1 and CDR2 from the germline V gene are DFQATT and SNEGSKA (reference sequence). The CDR3 totals 12 residues. This CDR3 is CSARDRRDEQYF. CDR3 DNA sequence: TGCAGTGCTAGAGATCGGAGGGACGAGCAGTACTTC.

This clonotype occurred a few times. The chain links TRBV28 to TRBJ1-1; D gene uncertain. This CDR3 spans 15 amino acids. Trimming removed 1 base at V and 3 bases at J, with 12 bases between. Germline V gives CDR1 MDHEN, CDR2 SYDVKM. This CDR3 is CASSLSGRRDTEAFF. In nucleotides, the CDR3 is TGTGCCAGCAGTTTATCTGGCAGGCGTGACACTGAAGCTTTCTTT.

This clonotype has a handful of counts. This chain connects TRBV2 to TRBJ2-2; 7 bases align to TRBD2. This CDR3 region has 15 residues. Germline CDR1 SNHLY, CDR2 FYNNEI. The ends lost 6 bases at V and 1 base at J; junction bases unmatched: 5. In DNA, the CDR3 is TGTGCCAGCAGCGTAAGCGGGATGAACACCGGGGAGCTGTTTTTT. It specifies CASSVSGMNTGELFF.

The CDR3: CSVASKEGLDTGELFF. CDR3 bases: TGCAGCGTCGCGTCTAAGGAGGGCCTGGACACCGGGGAGCTGTTTTTT. The J gene is TRBJ2-2, the V gene TRBV29-1, with a tentative D call TRBD2 (6 bases). V dropped 6 bases and J dropped 3 bases, with 20 bases sitting between them. The germline V gene has CDR1 SQVTM and CDR2 ANQGSEA. The CDR3 has 16 residues.

The DNA of the CDR3 is TGTGCCAGCAGTTACGCTAGCCTAGGGAATGAGCAGTTCTTC. Translated, it gives CASSYASLGNEQFF. The chain employs TRBV6-5 and TRBJ2-1; a possible D gene is TRBD2 (5 bases). The CDR3 runs 14 residues. Trimming took off 2 bases at V and 7 bases at J, with 12 bases between the two ends. Germline assignment: CDR1 MNHEY and CDR2 SVGAGI.

At least ten counts were recorded for this clonotype. The chain carries TRBV11-2 and TRBJ2-2, with TRBD1 matching 11 bases. V lost 5 bases and J lost 7; bases outside the gene matches: 12. The CDR3 sequence is 17 residues long. Germline assignment: CDR1 SGHAT and CDR2 FQNNGV. Here the CDR3 reads CASSPRTGGAVVGELFF. Here the CDR3 DNA reads TGTGCCAGCAGCCCTAGGACAGGGGGCGCGGTCGTCGGGGAGCTGTTTTTT.

The V gene is TRBV5-1, the J gene TRBJ2-7; TRBD2 agrees at 14 bases. Germline values: CDR1 SGHRS, CDR2 YFSETQ. This CDR3 is built from 17 residues. The J segment lost 2 bases and the V segment lost 3 bases, leaving 7 bases of the junction unmatched. The chain's CDR3 is CASSSGGGLAGAYEQYF. DNA for the CDR3: TGCGCCAGCAGCTCTGGGGGGGGACTAGCGGGAGCCTACGAGCAGTACTTC.

This clonotype was seen a handful of times. The chain links TRBV18 to TRBJ2-1; D remains ambiguous. The V gene's germline CDR1 is KGHSH and CDR2 LQKENI. The CDR3 length is 13 residues. V was shortened by 0 bases and J by 9 bases, with 9 bases between the two germline ends. In DNA form, the CDR3 reads TGTGCCAGCTCACCACCGTCCCCTGGTGAGCAGTTCTTC. The encoded protein is CASSPPSPGEQFF. The whole variable domain, filled in from reference TRBV18 and TRBJ2-1, reads NAGVMQNPRHLVRRRGQEARLRCSPMKGHSHVYWYRQLPEEGLKFMVYLQKENIIDESGMPKERFSAEFPKEGPSILRIQQVVRGDSAAYFCASSPPSPGEQFFGPGTRLTVL.

The gene calls are TRBV5-8 and TRBJ1-6, with TRBD1 matching 9 bases. This CDR3 contains 15 residues. The junction had 11 bases not matched to a gene; V was cut back by 2 bases and J by 14 bases. Germline loops: CDR1 SGHTS, CDR2 YDEGEE. This chain's CDR3 is CASSFEQGARSALHF. CDR3 DNA: TGTGCCAGCAGCTTTGAACAGGGGGCGCGTTCGGCCCTCCACTTT.

This clonotype was counted a few times. The chain employs TRBV28 and TRBJ2-7; D may be TRBD1 or TRBD2 (5 bases each). V was shortened by 6 bases and J by 4 bases, with 25 bases between the two germline ends. CDR3 length equals 17 residues. Germline V CDR1 and CDR2: MDHEN, SYDVKM. CDR3 nucleotides: TGTGCCAGCAGGGGGTTAGGATGGGGACGACGACGGTACGAGCAGTACTTC. This gives the protein CASRGLGWGRRRYEQYF.